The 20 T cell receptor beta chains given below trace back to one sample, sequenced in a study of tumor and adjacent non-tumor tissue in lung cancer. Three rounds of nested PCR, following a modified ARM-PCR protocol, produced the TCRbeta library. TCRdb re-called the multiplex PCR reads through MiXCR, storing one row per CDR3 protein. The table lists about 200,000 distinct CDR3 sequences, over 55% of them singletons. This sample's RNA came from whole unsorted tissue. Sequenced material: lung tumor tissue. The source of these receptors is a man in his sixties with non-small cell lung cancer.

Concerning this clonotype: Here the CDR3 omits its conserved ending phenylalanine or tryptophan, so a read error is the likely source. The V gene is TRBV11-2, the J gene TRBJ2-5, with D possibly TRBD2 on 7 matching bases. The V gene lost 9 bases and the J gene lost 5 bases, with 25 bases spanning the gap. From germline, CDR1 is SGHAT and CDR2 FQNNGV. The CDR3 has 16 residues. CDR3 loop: CARGSTMGGPKETQYI. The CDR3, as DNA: TGTGCCAGGGGCTCCACAATGGGGGGGCCAAAGGAGACCCAGTACATC.

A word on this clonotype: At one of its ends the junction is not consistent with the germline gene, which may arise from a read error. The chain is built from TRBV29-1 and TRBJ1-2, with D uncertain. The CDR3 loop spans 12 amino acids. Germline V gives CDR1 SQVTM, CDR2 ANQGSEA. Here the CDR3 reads CSIEMTGYRYTF. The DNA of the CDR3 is TGTAGCATTGAGATGACTGGGTATCGCTACACCTTC. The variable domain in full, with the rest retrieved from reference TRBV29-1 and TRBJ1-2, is SAVISQKPSRDICQRGTSLTIQCQVDSQVTMMFWYRQQPGQSLTLIATANQGSEATYESGFVIDKFPISRPNLTFSTLTVSNMSPEDSSIYLCSIEMTGYRYTFGSGTRLTVV.

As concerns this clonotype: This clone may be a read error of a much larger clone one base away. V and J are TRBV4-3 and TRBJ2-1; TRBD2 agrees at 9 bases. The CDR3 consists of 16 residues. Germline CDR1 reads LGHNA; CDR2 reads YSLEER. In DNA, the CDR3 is TGCGCCAGCAGCCTACAGACTAGCGGATCCTACAATGAGCAGCTCTTC. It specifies CASSLQTSGSYNEQLF.

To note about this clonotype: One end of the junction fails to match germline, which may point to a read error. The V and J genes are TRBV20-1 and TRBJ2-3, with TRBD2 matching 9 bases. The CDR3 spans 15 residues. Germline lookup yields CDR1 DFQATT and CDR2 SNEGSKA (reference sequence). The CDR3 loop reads CSASGGLAGLDTQNF. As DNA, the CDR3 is TGCAGTGCCAGCGGAGGGCTAGCGGGGTTGGATACGCAGAATTTT.

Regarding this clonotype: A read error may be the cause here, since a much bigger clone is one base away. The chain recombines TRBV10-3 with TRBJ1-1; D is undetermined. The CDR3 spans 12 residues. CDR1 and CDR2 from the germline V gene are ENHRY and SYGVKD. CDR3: CPISEPGTEAFF. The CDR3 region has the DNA TGTCCCATCAGTGAGCCGGGGACTGAAGCTTTCTTT.

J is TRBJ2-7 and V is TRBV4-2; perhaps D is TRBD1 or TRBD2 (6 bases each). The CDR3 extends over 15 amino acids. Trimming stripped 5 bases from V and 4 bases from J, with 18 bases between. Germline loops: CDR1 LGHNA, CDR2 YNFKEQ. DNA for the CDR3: TGTGCCAGCAGCGAAAGGGGGAGGACTGGGTACGAGCAGTACTTC. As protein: CASSERGRTGYEQYF.

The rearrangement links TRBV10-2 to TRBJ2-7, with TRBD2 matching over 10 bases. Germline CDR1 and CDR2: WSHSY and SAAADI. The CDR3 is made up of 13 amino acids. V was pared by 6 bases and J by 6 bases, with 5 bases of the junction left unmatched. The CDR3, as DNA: TGCGCCAGCAGAGCAGCGGGAGGGACCGAGCAGTACTTC. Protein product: CASRAAGGTEQYF.

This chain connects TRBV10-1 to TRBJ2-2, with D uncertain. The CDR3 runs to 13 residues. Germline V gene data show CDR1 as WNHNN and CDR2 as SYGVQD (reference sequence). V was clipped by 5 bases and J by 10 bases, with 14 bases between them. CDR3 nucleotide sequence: TGCGCCAGCAGTCGAAGGGCGTCTGAGGAGCTGTTTTTT. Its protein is CASSRRASEELFF.

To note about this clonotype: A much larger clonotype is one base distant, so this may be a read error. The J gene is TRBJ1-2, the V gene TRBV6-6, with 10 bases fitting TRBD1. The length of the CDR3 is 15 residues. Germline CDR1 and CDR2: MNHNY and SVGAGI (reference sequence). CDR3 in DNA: TGTACCAGCGCTAGCCGACAGGGGGCGGGAACGGGCTACACCTTC. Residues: CTSASRQGAGTGYTF.

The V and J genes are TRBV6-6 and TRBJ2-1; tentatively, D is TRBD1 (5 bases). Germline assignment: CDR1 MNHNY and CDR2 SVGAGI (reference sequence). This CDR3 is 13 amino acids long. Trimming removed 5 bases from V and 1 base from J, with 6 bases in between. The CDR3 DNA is TGTGCCAGCAGTAGGGGTTCCTACAATGAGCAGTTCTTC. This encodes CASSRGSYNEQFF.

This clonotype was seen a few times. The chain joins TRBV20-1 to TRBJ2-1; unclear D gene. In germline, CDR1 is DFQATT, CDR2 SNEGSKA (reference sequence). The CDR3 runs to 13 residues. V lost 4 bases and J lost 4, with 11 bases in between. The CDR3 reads CSAKNPDYNEQFF. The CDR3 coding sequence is TGCAGTGCTAAAAACCCGGATTACAATGAGCAGTTCTTC.

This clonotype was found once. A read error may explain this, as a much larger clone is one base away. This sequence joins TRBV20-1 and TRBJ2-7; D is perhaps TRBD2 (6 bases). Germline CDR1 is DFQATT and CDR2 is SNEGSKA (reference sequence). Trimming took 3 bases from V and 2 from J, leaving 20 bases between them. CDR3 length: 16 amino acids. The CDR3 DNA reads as TGCAGTGCTAGCTACCCCGGCCTAGCGTATCCCTACGAGCAGTACTTC. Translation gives CSASYPGLAYPYEQYF.

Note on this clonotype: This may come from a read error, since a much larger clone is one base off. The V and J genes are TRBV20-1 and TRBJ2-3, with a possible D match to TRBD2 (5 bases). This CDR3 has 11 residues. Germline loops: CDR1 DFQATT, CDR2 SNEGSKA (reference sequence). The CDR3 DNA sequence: TGCAGTCGAGGGTCCGGAGATATGCAGTATTTT. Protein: CSRGSGDMQYF.

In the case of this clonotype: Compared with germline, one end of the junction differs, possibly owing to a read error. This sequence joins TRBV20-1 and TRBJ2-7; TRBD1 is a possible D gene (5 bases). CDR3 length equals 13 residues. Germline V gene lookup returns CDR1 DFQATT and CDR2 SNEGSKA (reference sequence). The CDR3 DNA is TGTAGTGCTAGGCCAGACAGCTCCTACGAGCAGTACTTC. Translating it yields CSARPDSSYEQYF.

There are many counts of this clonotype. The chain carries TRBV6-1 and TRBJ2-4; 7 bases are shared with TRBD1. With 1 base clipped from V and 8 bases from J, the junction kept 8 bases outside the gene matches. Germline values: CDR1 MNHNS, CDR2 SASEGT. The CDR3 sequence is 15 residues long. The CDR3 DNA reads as TGTGCCAGCAGTGAAGGAGGGGACAGTCGGTACATTCAGTACTTC. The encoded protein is CASSEGGDSRYIQYF.

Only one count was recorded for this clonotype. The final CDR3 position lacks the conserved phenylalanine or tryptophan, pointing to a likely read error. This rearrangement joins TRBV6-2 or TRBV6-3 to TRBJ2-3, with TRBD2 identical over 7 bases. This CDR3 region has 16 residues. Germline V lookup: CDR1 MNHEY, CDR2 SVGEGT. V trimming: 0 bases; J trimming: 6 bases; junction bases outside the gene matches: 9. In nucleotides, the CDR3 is TGTGCCAGCAGTTACTCGGAGACTAGCCTTAGGGATACGCAGTATTTG. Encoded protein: CASSYSETSLRDTQYL.

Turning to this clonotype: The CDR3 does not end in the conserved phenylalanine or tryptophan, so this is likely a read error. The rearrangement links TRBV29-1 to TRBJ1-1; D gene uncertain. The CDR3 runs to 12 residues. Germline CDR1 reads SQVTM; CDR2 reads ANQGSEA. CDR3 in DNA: TGCAGCGTTGATTTGGTGAATACTGAAGCTTTCCTT. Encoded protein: CSVDLVNTEAFL.

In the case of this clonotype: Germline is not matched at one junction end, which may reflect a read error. CDR3 DNA sequence: TGCGGTGCTAGACACCCGAGACAGGGAAGTTACGAGCAGTACTTC. Amino acid sequence: CGARHPRQGSYEQYF. The gene calls are TRBV20-1 and TRBJ2-7; 7 nucleotides align to TRBD1. Germline assignment: CDR1 DFQATT and CDR2 SNEGSKA (reference sequence). The CDR3 is 15 amino acids.

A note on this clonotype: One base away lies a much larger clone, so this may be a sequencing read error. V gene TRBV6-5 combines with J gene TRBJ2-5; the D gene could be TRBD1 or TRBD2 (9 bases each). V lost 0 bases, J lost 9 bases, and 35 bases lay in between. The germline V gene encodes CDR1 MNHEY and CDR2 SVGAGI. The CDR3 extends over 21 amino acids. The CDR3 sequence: CASSYSSGTGLGVAGAGAQYF. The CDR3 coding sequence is TGTGCCAGCAGTTACTCGAGTGGGACAGGGTTGGGAGTAGCGGGGGCTGGGGCCCAGTACTTC.

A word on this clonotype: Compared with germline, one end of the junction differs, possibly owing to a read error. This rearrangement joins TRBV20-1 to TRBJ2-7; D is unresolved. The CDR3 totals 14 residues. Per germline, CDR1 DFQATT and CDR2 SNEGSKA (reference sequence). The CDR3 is CSARDRRISYEQYF. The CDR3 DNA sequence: TGCAGTGCTAGAGATAGAAGGATCTCCTACGAGCAGTATTTC.